The rows below give T cell receptor beta chains drawn from one sample of a study of T cells after yellow fever vaccination. TCRdb reprocessed the 5' RACE reads with MiXCR, giving one entry per CDR3 protein. The table lists 300,000 to 450,000 distinct CDR3 sequences, 6% to 8% of them singletons. The sample in question was PBMCs, obtained 5 days after the yellow fever booster vaccination. The receptor source for this set is a man aged 25 to 45 who received the YFV17D yellow fever vaccine. The CDR3 runs from the conserved cysteine through the conserved F or W. Each record gives: clone size, V gene, D gene, J gene, CDR3 DNA, CDR3 protein. A D gene is named only where the DNA matches it firmly. Expanded clones are given a class, and other clones once, few, many or no size at all.

abundance: hyperexpanded
v_gene: TRBV29-1
d_gene: -
j_gene: TRBJ2-7
CDR3nt: TGCAGCGTTGCCAGGCCGAGCTCCTACGAGCAGTACTTC
CDR3aa: CSVARPSSYEQYF

abundance: many
v_gene: TRBV25-1
d_gene: -
j_gene: TRBJ2-7
CDR3nt: TGTGCCAGCAGTGAACCGGGTCTCTACGAGCAGTACTTC
CDR3aa: CASSEPGLYEQYF

abundance: few
v_gene: TRBV10-2
d_gene: TRBD2
j_gene: TRBJ2-3
CDR3nt: TGCGCCAGCACGTGGCCGGGGGGAAATACGCAGTATTTT
CDR3aa: CASTWPGGNTQYF

abundance: many
v_gene: TRBV5-1
d_gene: TRBD2
j_gene: TRBJ2-1
CDR3nt: TGCGCCAGCAGCTTGGGGCGGGGACTAGTGGACTCCTACAATGAGCAGTTCTTC
CDR3aa: CASSLGRGLVDSYNEQFF

abundance: -
v_gene: TRBV19
d_gene: TRBD2
j_gene: TRBJ2-3
CDR3nt: TGTGCCAGTAGACGTGAGGTAGCGGGAACGGCAGATACGCAGTATTTT
CDR3aa: CASRREVAGTADTQYF

abundance: many
v_gene: TRBV27
d_gene: TRBD1
j_gene: TRBJ2-1
CDR3nt: TGTGCCAGCAGCTCCGGGACAGGGGGTGTCAATGAGCAGTTCTTC
CDR3aa: CASSSGTGGVNEQFF

abundance: -
v_gene: TRBV12-3/TRBV12-4
d_gene: -
j_gene: TRBJ2-5
CDR3nt: TGTGCCTGCAGGAAAGATAGCGTCGTCAAGACCCAGTACTTC
CDR3aa: CACRKDSVVKTQYF

abundance: few
v_gene: TRBV11-1
d_gene: TRBD2
j_gene: TRBJ2-7
CDR3nt: TGTGCCAGCAGCTTCGGCGGGAGGATTTACGAGCAGTACTTC
CDR3aa: CASSFGGRIYEQYF

abundance: many
v_gene: TRBV18
d_gene: TRBD1
j_gene: TRBJ2-7
CDR3nt: TGTGCCAGCTCCCCACAGACAGGGGACCACTACGAGCAGTACTTC
CDR3aa: CASSPQTGDHYEQYF

abundance: many
v_gene: TRBV20-1
d_gene: TRBD2
j_gene: TRBJ2-7
CDR3nt: TGCAGTGCTAGGTCCCCGGGAGGTTCCTCCTACGAGCAGTACTTC
CDR3aa: CSARSPGGSSYEQYF

abundance: few
v_gene: TRBV10-3
d_gene: -
j_gene: TRBJ2-3
CDR3nt: TGTGCCATCAGTGACTTCCCGGCACCAGATACGCAGTATTTT
CDR3aa: CAISDFPAPDTQYF

abundance: -
v_gene: TRBV20-1
d_gene: TRBD1
j_gene: TRBJ2-3
CDR3nt: TGCAGTGCTAGAGCGGGACAGGGGAGTAGGGATACGCAGTATTTT
CDR3aa: CSARAGQGSRDTQYF

abundance: few
v_gene: TRBV7-6
d_gene: TRBD1
j_gene: TRBJ2-1
CDR3nt: TGTGCCAGCAGCTTAGCGAGGGGGCCCTACAATGAGCAGTTCTTC
CDR3aa: CASSLARGPYNEQFF

abundance: many
v_gene: TRBV6-5
d_gene: -
j_gene: TRBJ2-7
CDR3nt: TGTGCCAGCAGTTACTCGAAGGGCCCCTACGAGCAGTACTTC
CDR3aa: CASSYSKGPYEQYF

abundance: -
v_gene: TRBV5-4
d_gene: -
j_gene: TRBJ2-3
CDR3nt: TGTGCCAGCAGTTATAGGCTTCGGGCAGATACGCAGTATTTT
CDR3aa: CASSYRLRADTQYF

abundance: few
v_gene: TRBV7-2
d_gene: -
j_gene: TRBJ2-1
CDR3nt: TGTGCCAGCACTCTAGCGGGACAGGGGTCCAATGAGCAGTTCTTC
CDR3aa: CASTLAGQGSNEQFF

abundance: -
v_gene: TRBV29-1
d_gene: TRBD1
j_gene: TRBJ2-7
CDR3nt: TGCAGCGTGATCGGGACAGGGTACGGAGAGCAGTACTTC
CDR3aa: CSVIGTGYGEQYF

abundance: -
v_gene: TRBV5-4
d_gene: -
j_gene: TRBJ2-1
CDR3nt: TGTGCCAGCAAAAGGGGGAGTTCCTACAATGAGCAGTTCTTC
CDR3aa: CASKRGSSYNEQFF

abundance: -
v_gene: TRBV7-2
d_gene: TRBD1
j_gene: TRBJ1-5
CDR3nt: TGTGCCAGCAGCTTAATGGACAGGGGTCAGCCCCAGCATTTT
CDR3aa: CASSLMDRGQPQHF

abundance: few
v_gene: TRBV5-4
d_gene: TRBD2
j_gene: TRBJ2-1
CDR3nt: TGTGCCAGCAGCTTGGAGACTAGCGGGAGCAATGAGCAGTTCTTC
CDR3aa: CASSLETSGSNEQFF

abundance: few
v_gene: TRBV20-1
d_gene: -
j_gene: TRBJ1-5
CDR3nt: TGCAGTGCTGCGAGGAGGACAGCTAGCAATCAGCCCCAGCATTTT
CDR3aa: CSAARRTASNQPQHF

abundance: few
v_gene: TRBV5-1
d_gene: -
j_gene: TRBJ1-1
CDR3nt: TGCGCCAGCAGCTTGGGTTATGAAGCTTTCTTT
CDR3aa: CASSLGYEAFF

abundance: -
v_gene: TRBV25-1
d_gene: -
j_gene: TRBJ2-7
CDR3nt: TGTGCCAGCAGTACCTCGGGCTATCAGTCCCCCTACGAGCAGTACTTC
CDR3aa: CASSTSGYQSPYEQYF

abundance: few
v_gene: TRBV18
d_gene: -
j_gene: TRBJ2-3
CDR3nt: TGTGCCAGCTCACCAAGGGCCTCTAGCACAGATACGCAGTATTTT
CDR3aa: CASSPRASSTDTQYF

abundance: many
v_gene: TRBV5-5
d_gene: TRBD2
j_gene: TRBJ2-3
CDR3nt: TGTGCCAGCAGCTGGACTAGCGGGATCACAGATACGCAGTATTTT
CDR3aa: CASSWTSGITDTQYF

abundance: -
v_gene: TRBV10-3
d_gene: TRBD1
j_gene: TRBJ1-5
CDR3nt: TGTGCCATCAGTGAAGGACAGGGGAGGAATCAGCCCCAGCATTTT
CDR3aa: CAISEGQGRNQPQHF

abundance: -
v_gene: TRBV7-9
d_gene: -
j_gene: TRBJ2-3
CDR3nt: TGTGCCAGCAGCGGCGGAACTAGCACAGATACGCAGTATTTT
CDR3aa: CASSGGTSTDTQYF

abundance: many
v_gene: TRBV29-1
d_gene: TRBD2
j_gene: TRBJ2-7
CDR3nt: TGCAGCGTTGAAACCCCCCTAGCGGGAGATTACGAGCAGTACTTC
CDR3aa: CSVETPLAGDYEQYF